This T cell receptor beta chain originates from a study of T cell repertoires in cytomegalovirus infection. Study in general: The authors relied on CMV epitopes, both recently identified HLA-C-restricted and well-studied HLA-B-restricted. CMV infection plus the matching HLA type was flagged by public TCR beta signatures.

As concerns this clonotype: Its matching antigen is unknown.

Study results and caveats: Based on cumulative public TCR beta family frequency, carriers of CMV plus the relevant HLA were identified. Clonotypes of TCR beta that were HLA-C-restricted and CMV-specific dominated the ex vivo response.

MiXCR, applied by TCRdb to the reads, yields one record per CDR3 protein. Of 200,000 to 250,000 distinct CDR3 sequences in the sample, approximately 40% were seen once. The V end lost 5 bases, the J end lost 0 bases, and 11 bases lay between the germline ends. The germline V gene has CDR1 MNHEY and CDR2 SMNVEV (reference sequence). The CDR3 covers 15 residues. The chain couples TRBV27 to TRBJ1-3; D is unresolved. The material sequenced was CD8+ T cells from cultured PBMCs, taken from culture after CMV antigen stimulation. This sequence was found in a human donor in good health (CMV status not recorded). Some clones in this sample may be carry-over from other donors' samples. The chain's CDR3 is CASSITRSSGNTIYF. Here the CDR3 DNA reads TGTGCCAGCAGTATCACAAGAAGCTCTGGAAACACCATATATTTT.